Presented here are 5 T cell receptor beta chains from one specimen sequenced in a study of T cell repertoires in ileal Crohn's disease. Time point reported: neoterminal ileum biopsy at postoperative endoscopy, about 6 months after surgery. Some clones are missing from TCRdb's copy, which holds only in-frame ones; the method was immunoSEQ multiplex PCR. This sample has 15,000 to 20,000 clones; around 70% occur once, and the top ten carry around 4.2%. Material for sequencing was ileal tissue. These receptors originate from an adult with Crohn's disease.

This clone has only one observation. The chain is built from TRBV7-9 and TRBJ1-2; 8 nucleotides match TRBD1. Germline assignment: CDR1 SEHNR and CDR2 FQNEAQ (reference sequence). The J segment lost 8 bases and the V segment lost 5 bases, leaving 4 bases of the junction unmatched. The CDR3 is 12 amino acids. The CDR3 here is CASSADREGYTF. The CDR3, as DNA: TGTGCCAGCAGCGCGGACAGGGAGGGCTACACCTTC.

The chain is built from TRBV9 and TRBJ1-2; the D is unclear. V was trimmed by 7 bases and J by 4 bases, leaving 11 bases between them. Germline values: CDR1 SGDLS, CDR2 YYNGEE. This CDR3 is 12 amino acids long. The CDR3 DNA sequence: TGTGCCAGCGGCCATGCCCTCTATGGCTACACCTTC. This gives the protein CASGHALYGYTF.

This chain uses TRBV29-1 with TRBJ2-1, with 8 bases identical to TRBD2. After removal of 6 bases from V and 9 bases from J, the junction contained 7 bases not matched to a gene. Germline assignment: CDR1 SQVTM and CDR2 ANQGSEA. The CDR3 runs to 12 residues. The CDR3 DNA reads TGCAGCGTCCGGGAGGGCCGGATTGAGCAGTTCTTC. Translation gives CSVREGRIEQFF.

This clone has just one count. V is TRBV7-9 and J is TRBJ2-7; TRBD2 agrees at 10 bases. The CDR3 sequence is 16 residues long. From germline, CDR1 is SEHNR and CDR2 FQNEAQ (reference sequence). The ends lost 1 base at V and 3 bases at J; junction bases unmatched: 6. CDR3 coding DNA: TGTGCCAGCAGCTTAGGTACTAGCGGGGTAGTCTACGAGCAGTACTTC. Its protein is CASSLGTSGVVYEQYF.

The chain recombines TRBV10-2 with TRBJ1-2; 7 nucleotides match TRBD1. J was trimmed by 4 bases and V by 0 bases; bases with no gene match: 2. The germline V gene has CDR1 WSHSY and CDR2 SAAADI. The CDR3 spans 14 residues. The CDR3 here is CASSESWDSYGYTF. The CDR3 nucleotides read TGCGCCAGCAGTGAGTCCTGGGACAGCTATGGCTACACCTTC.